Shown below are 25 T cell receptor beta chains from a single sample sequenced in a study of blood T cell repertoires in COVID-19. Assay used: immunoSEQ multiplex PCR; TCRdb lists only in-frame clones, some missing. Of about 340,000 clones listed, about 90% are singletons. The sample taken for sequencing was peripheral blood. The receptors shown here come from a young woman who had recovered from COVID-19.

This chain joins TRBV4-3 and TRBJ1-3, with 9 bases lining up with TRBD1. The V and J ends lost 3 bases and 2 bases, in that order; junction bases with no gene match: 11. Germline V gene lookup returns CDR1 LGHNA and CDR2 YSLEER. The CDR3 loop spans 18 amino acids. Written as DNA, the CDR3 is TGCGCCAGCAGCCAGGGGCGGATGCGACAGGGGGCTGGAAACACCATATATTTT. Amino acids: CASSQGRMRQGAGNTIYF.

The chain carries TRBV5-6 and TRBJ2-2, with 7 bases identical to TRBD2. This CDR3 contains 16 residues. The germline gives CDR1 SGHDT, CDR2 YYEEEE. Trimming cost V 0 bases and J 2 bases; bases outside gene matches: 4. CDR3 loop: CASSLGRGTNTGELFF. CDR3 nucleotide sequence: TGTGCCAGCAGCTTGGGGCGGGGGACCAACACCGGGGAGCTGTTTTTT.

The chain joins TRBV15 to TRBJ2-2; the match to TRBD1 covers 12 bases. V gave up 3 bases and J gave up 8 bases; unmatched junction bases: 7. The CDR3 loop spans 16 amino acids. The germline V gene has CDR1 LNHNV and CDR2 YYDKDF (reference sequence). CDR3 in DNA: TGTGCCACCAGCAGTCCGGGACAGGGGGCCTTTGGGGAGCTGTTTTTT. Its protein product is CATSSPGQGAFGELFF.

The V gene is TRBV6-2 or TRBV6-3, the J gene TRBJ2-2; TRBD1 might be the D (6 bases). V lost 1 base and J 1 base, leaving 10 bases between the germline ends. The CDR3 has 16 amino acids. The germline V gene has CDR1 MNHEY and CDR2 SVGEGT. The CDR3 region has the DNA TGTGCCAGCAGTTACTTGGGACATAGGAACACCGGGGAGCTGTTTTTT. Residues: CASSYLGHRNTGELFF.

The V call is TRBV18, the J call TRBJ2-2; 8 bases align to TRBD2. This CDR3 is built from 19 residues. Unmatched junction bases numbered 13, after V lost 2 bases and J lost 2 bases. CDR1 is KGHSH, CDR2 LQKENI, per germline. The chain's CDR3 is CASSPRTGGPSRNTGELFF. The CDR3 DNA reads TGTGCCAGCTCACCAAGGACGGGAGGGCCTTCCCGTAACACCGGGGAGCTGTTTTTT.

The chain carries TRBV9 and TRBJ1-5, with D hard to call. V was cut by 4 bases and J by 2 bases, with 16 bases left in between. The CDR3 covers 16 residues. Germline V lookup: CDR1 SGDLS, CDR2 YYNGEE. DNA of the CDR3: TGTGCCAGCAGCCCGGGATGGGGTTTTGGCAATCAGCCCCAGCATTTT. Its protein product is CASSPGWGFGNQPQHF.

This clone was seen a single time. The chain carries TRBV15 and TRBJ1-1; D is perhaps TRBD1 (5 bases). The V end lost 0 bases, the J end lost 7 bases, and 9 bases lay between the germline ends. The CDR3 has 13 amino acids. CDR1 LNHNV and CDR2 YYDKDF come from the germline V gene (reference sequence). Here the CDR3 reads CATSRDRGNEAFF. The CDR3 DNA reads TGTGCCACCAGCAGAGATCGGGGGAATGAAGCTTTCTTT.

The chain carries TRBV10-3 and TRBJ2-3; TRBD2 aligns across 7 bases. This CDR3 has 15 residues. Germline-derived CDR1 and CDR2 are ENHRY and SYGVKD. V was pared by 10 bases and J by 2 bases, with 12 bases of the junction left unmatched. CDR3 in DNA: TGTGCCACAGTACGGCAGCGGGATCTCACAGATACGCAGTATTTT. Translated, it gives CATVRQRDLTDTQYF.

The V and J genes are TRBV6-2 or TRBV6-3 and TRBJ1-1; D may be TRBD1 (5 bases). CDR3 length: 12 residues. Germline loops: CDR1 MNHEY, CDR2 SVGEGT. Trimming shortened V by 5 bases and J by 6 bases, and 10 bases separated the two germline ends. The CDR3 is CASSTRTPEAFF. The CDR3 DNA sequence: TGTGCCAGCAGTACGCGGACACCTGAAGCTTTCTTT.

This sequence joins TRBV3-1 (or the pseudogene TRBV3-2) and TRBJ2-2, with D tentatively TRBD1 (6 bases). Trimming took 11 bases from V and 3 from J, leaving 16 bases between them. Germline loops: CDR1 LGHDT, CDR2 YNNKEL (reference sequence). The CDR3 totals 14 residues. The CDR3 bases are TGTGCCCACTGGGGGCACCCTGACACCGGGGAGCTGTTTTTT. It codes for CAHWGHPDTGELFF.

The chain couples TRBV30 to TRBJ1-5; 7 bases are shared with TRBD1. The CDR3 covers 13 residues. Germline CDR1 GTSNPN, CDR2 SVGIG (reference sequence). Unmatched junction bases numbered 4, after V lost 1 base and J lost 7 bases. The DNA for the CDR3 is TGTGCCTGGAGTGGGCAACAGGGGCAGCCCCAGCATTTT. Its translation: CAWSGQQGQPQHF.

This sequence joins TRBV2 and TRBJ2-3, with 10 bases that match TRBD2. Trimming took 7 bases from V and 5 from J; bases not matched to a gene: 9. The CDR3 contains 15 residues. Germline CDR1 and CDR2: SNHLY and FYNNEI. The CDR3 bases are TGTGCCAGCACCGGACTAGCGGCCCCGGGAGATACGCAGTATTTT. It translates to CASTGLAAPGDTQYF.

The genes are TRBV15 and TRBJ2-2, with a tentative D call TRBD2 (5 bases). The germline V gene encodes CDR1 LNHNV and CDR2 YYDKDF (reference sequence). V was pared by 1 base and J by 1 base, with 10 bases between. The CDR3 length is 16 residues. The CDR3 sequence is CATSRVDGVNTGELFF. CDR3 nucleotide sequence: TGTGCCACCAGCAGAGTAGACGGGGTGAACACCGGGGAGCTGTTTTTT.

V gene TRBV6-2 or TRBV6-3 combines with J gene TRBJ2-5, with 9 bases aligning to TRBD1. This CDR3 has 17 amino acids. After removal of 1 base from V and 4 bases from J, the junction contained 10 bases not matched to a gene. Germline V gene lookup returns CDR1 MNHEY and CDR2 SVGEGT. CDR3 protein: CASSYLGTGQGGETQYF. The CDR3 nucleotides read TGTGCCAGCAGTTACTTGGGGACAGGGCAAGGAGGAGAGACCCAGTACTTC.

The chain uses TRBV7-2 and TRBJ1-5, with D possibly being TRBD1 (5 bases). The V and J ends lost 2 bases and 3 bases respectively, with 8 bases between them. Germline V gene lookup returns CDR1 SGHTA and CDR2 FQGNSA. The CDR3 consists of 14 residues. DNA for the CDR3: TGTGCCAGCAGCTTACTGGGGCCCAATCAGCCCCAGCATTTT. Translating it yields CASSLLGPNQPQHF. The full variable domain, completed using reference TRBV7-2 and TRBJ1-5, is GAGVSQSPSNKVTEKGKDVELRCDPISGHTALYWYRQSLGQGLEFLIYFQGNSAPDKSGLPSDRFSAERTGGSVSTLTIQRTQQEDSAVYLCASSLLGPNQPQHFGDGTRLSIL.

This clone was counted once. This chain joins TRBV24-1 and TRBJ2-1; unclear D gene. CDR1 and CDR2 from the germline V gene are KGHDR and SFDVKD. The V gene lost 4 bases and the J gene lost 5 bases, with 11 bases spanning the gap. The CDR3 is 14 residues long. In nucleotides, the CDR3 is TGTGCCACCAGTGACCCAACTGTGAACAATGAGCAGTTCTTC. It specifies CATSDPTVNNEQFF.

This chain connects TRBV27 to TRBJ2-7; perhaps TRBD2 as D (7 bases). In germline, CDR1 is MNHEY, CDR2 SMNVEV (reference sequence). The CDR3 contains 14 residues. For the CDR3, the DNA is TGTGCCAGCAGTCAGGCCCGGGGGGCCTATGAGCAGTACGTC. Encoded protein: CASSQARGAYEQYV.

The V gene is TRBV7-2, the J gene TRBJ1-5; TRBD1 aligns across 8 bases. J lost 0 bases, V lost 4 bases, and 14 bases had no gene match. CDR1 is SGHTA and CDR2 is FQGNSA in the germline V gene. This CDR3 is built from 19 residues. The CDR3 DNA reads as TGTGCCAGCAGCTCGCTTACCGGGACAGGATCCTCTAGCAATCAGCCCCAGCATTTT. This codes for CASSSLTGTGSSSNQPQHF.

The V and J genes are TRBV9 and TRBJ2-1, with 10 bases aligning to TRBD2. Per germline, CDR1 SGDLS and CDR2 YYNGEE. The J segment lost 4 bases and the V segment lost 2 bases, leaving 6 bases of the junction unmatched. The CDR3 sequence is 16 residues long. The CDR3 DNA reads as TGTGCCAGCAGCGTCAGAGGGACTAGCGCGTACAATGAGCAGTTCTTC. This translates into CASSVRGTSAYNEQFF.

The chain has TRBV27 and TRBJ1-4, with 8 bases aligning to TRBD1. The V gene's germline CDR1 is MNHEY and CDR2 SMNVEV (reference sequence). The CDR3 contains 14 residues. Trimming took 6 bases from V and 8 from J; bases not matched to a gene: 8. For the CDR3, the DNA is TGTGCCAGCAGGATACAGGGGGTAGGCGAAAAACTGTTTTTT. Its translation is CASRIQGVGEKLFF. Filled out from reference TRBV27 and TRBJ1-4, the complete variable domain reads EAQVTQNPRYLITVTGKKLTVTCSQNMNHEYMSWYRQDPGLGLRQIYYSMNVEVTDKGDVPEGYKVSRKEKRNFPLILESPSPNQTSLYFCASRIQGVGEKLFFGSGTQLSVL.

The gene calls are TRBV9 and TRBJ2-1; D is ambiguous. V was cut by 0 bases and J by 9 bases, with 13 bases left in between. CDR1 and CDR2 (germline): SGDLS, YYNGEE. This CDR3 spans 14 amino acids. The CDR3 coding sequence is TGTGCCAGCAGCGTAGTCGCGTTTACGGGTGAGCAGTTCTTC. Translation gives CASSVVAFTGEQFF.

This clone was observed a few times. This chain links TRBV28 with TRBJ2-3; D remains ambiguous. CDR3 size: 14 residues. Germline V lookup: CDR1 MDHEN, CDR2 SYDVKM. The V and J ends lost 6 bases and 4 bases respectively, with 14 bases between them. CDR3 sequence (DNA): TGTGCCAGCAGGCCCGCCGGTATCTCAGATACGCAGTATTTT. This encodes CASRPAGISDTQYF.

The V call is TRBV6-2 or TRBV6-3, the J call TRBJ2-2; 10 bases map to TRBD2. V lost 2 bases and J lost 6; bases outside the gene matches: 3. This CDR3 has 15 residues. Germline-derived CDR1 and CDR2 are MNHEY and SVGEGT. The CDR3 is CASSYGLAGAGELFF. For the CDR3, the DNA is TGTGCCAGCAGTTACGGGCTAGCGGGGGCCGGGGAGCTGTTTTTT.

This chain links TRBV30 with TRBJ1-2, with 10 bases matching TRBD1. The V and J ends lost 8 bases and 8 bases, in that order; junction bases with no gene match: 11. CDR1 is GTSNPN, CDR2 SVGIG, per germline (reference sequence). The CDR3 is made up of 13 amino acids. Here the CDR3 reads CAGQGDRGQGYTF. The CDR3 coding sequence is TGTGCCGGGCAAGGGGACAGGGGTCAGGGCTACACCTTC.

As DNA, the CDR3 is TGTGCCAGCAGCGTAGCCCCGGGACTTGCAGATACGCAGTATTTT. It codes for CASSVAPGLADTQYF. V gene TRBV9 combines with J gene TRBJ2-3, with D perhaps matching TRBD2 (6 bases). V lost 0 bases and J lost 4, with 12 bases in between. Germline CDR1 reads SGDLS; CDR2 reads YYNGEE. The CDR3 has 15 amino acids.